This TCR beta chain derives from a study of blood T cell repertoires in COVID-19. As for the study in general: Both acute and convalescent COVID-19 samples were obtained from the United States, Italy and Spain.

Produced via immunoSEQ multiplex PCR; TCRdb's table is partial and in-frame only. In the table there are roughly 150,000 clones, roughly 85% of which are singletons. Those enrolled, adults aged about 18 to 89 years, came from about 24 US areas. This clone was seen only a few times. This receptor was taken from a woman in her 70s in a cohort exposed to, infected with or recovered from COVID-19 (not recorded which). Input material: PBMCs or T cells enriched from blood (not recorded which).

The CDR3 is CASRWHNEQFF. The CDR3 nucleotides read TGTGCCAGTAGGTGGCACAATGAGCAGTTCTTC. The chain links TRBV19 to TRBJ2-1, with D uncertain. V lost 6 bases and J lost 5, with 5 bases in between. Germline-derived CDR1 and CDR2 are LNHDA and SQIVND (reference sequence). The CDR3 spans 11 residues.